Sequencing of this T cell receptor beta chain was carried out in a study of early T cells in non-severe SARS-CoV-2 infection. Overall study: Chains from this unsorted whole-blood bulk RNA could not be paired.

CDR1 and CDR2 from the germline V gene are SGHDT and YYEEEE. The CDR3 has 16 amino acids. The trim removed 2 bases at V and 2 bases at J, leaving 8 bases unmatched. Molecules of cDNA were individually given unique molecular identifiers that were attached to them. TCRdb fed the 5' RACE reads into MiXCR, producing one record per CDR3 protein. The table shows about 110,000 distinct CDR3 sequences, with 11% occurring only once. Whole-study results and caveats: Anti-spike CD8 responses were favored by VDJdb matching, which missed private and CD4 specificities.

A few counts support this clonotype. The target antigen is unknown. The TCR sequence derives from an adult who was a healthcare worker with PCR-confirmed SARS-CoV-2 infection or an uninfected control (not recorded which). The sequencing sample was made of whole blood. The chain recombines TRBV5-6 with TRBJ2-7; TRBD1 matches 9 bases. CDR3 residues: CASSLGTGLYTYEQYF. As DNA, the CDR3 is TGTGCCAGCAGCTTAGGGACAGGGCTTTACACCTACGAGCAGTACTTC.